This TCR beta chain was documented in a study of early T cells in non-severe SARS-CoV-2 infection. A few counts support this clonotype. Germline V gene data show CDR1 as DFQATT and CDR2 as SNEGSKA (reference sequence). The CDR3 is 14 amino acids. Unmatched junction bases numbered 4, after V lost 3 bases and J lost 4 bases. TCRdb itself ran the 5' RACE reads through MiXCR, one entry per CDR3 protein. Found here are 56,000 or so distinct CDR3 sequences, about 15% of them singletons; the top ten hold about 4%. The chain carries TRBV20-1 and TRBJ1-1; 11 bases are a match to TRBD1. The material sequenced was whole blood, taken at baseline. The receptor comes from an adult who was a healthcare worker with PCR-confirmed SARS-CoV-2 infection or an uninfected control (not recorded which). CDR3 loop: CSARPGTGGTEAFF. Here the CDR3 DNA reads TGCAGTGCTAGGCCCGGGACAGGGGGCACTGAAGCTTTCTTT.